The 3 T cell receptor beta chains reported below all come from one sample, sequenced in a study of blood T cell repertoires in COVID-19. Some clones are missing from TCRdb's copy, which holds only in-frame ones; the method was immunoSEQ multiplex PCR. This table has over 85,000 clones, about nine tenths appearing once. The specimen sequenced was peripheral blood. The receptors stem from a woman aged 50 to 65 with COVID-19, enrolled during active disease.

CDR3 amino acids: CASSLSERGGQQYF. The CDR3 nucleotides are TGTGCCAGCAGTTTATCTGAGCGGGGGGGCCAGCAGTACTTC. The chain has TRBV28 and TRBJ2-7, with 10 nucleotides matching TRBD2. V shed 1 base and J 8 bases; nucleotides not matched to a gene: 5. CDR3 length: 14 residues. The germline gives CDR1 MDHEN, CDR2 SYDVKM.

The J gene is TRBJ2-7, the V gene TRBV28; the match to TRBD1 covers 10 bases. Germline loops: CDR1 MDHEN, CDR2 SYDVKM. The CDR3 has 15 amino acids. J gave up 6 bases and V 5 bases, and 10 bases lay outside the gene matches. CDR3 DNA: TGTGCCAGCAGTACAACGGACAGGGGGTGGGTCGAGCAGTACTTC. Translated, it gives CASSTTDRGWVEQYF.

The rearrangement links TRBV29-1 to TRBJ2-6; 7 bases map to TRBD2. V dropped 8 bases and J dropped 0; count of bases not matched to a gene: 10. This CDR3 has 16 residues. The germline gives CDR1 SQVTM, CDR2 ANQGSEA. In nucleotides, the CDR3 is TGCAGCATTATGAGGGGAGGGGTCTCTGGGGCCAACGTCCTGACTTTC. Amino acid sequence: CSIMRGGVSGANVLTF.